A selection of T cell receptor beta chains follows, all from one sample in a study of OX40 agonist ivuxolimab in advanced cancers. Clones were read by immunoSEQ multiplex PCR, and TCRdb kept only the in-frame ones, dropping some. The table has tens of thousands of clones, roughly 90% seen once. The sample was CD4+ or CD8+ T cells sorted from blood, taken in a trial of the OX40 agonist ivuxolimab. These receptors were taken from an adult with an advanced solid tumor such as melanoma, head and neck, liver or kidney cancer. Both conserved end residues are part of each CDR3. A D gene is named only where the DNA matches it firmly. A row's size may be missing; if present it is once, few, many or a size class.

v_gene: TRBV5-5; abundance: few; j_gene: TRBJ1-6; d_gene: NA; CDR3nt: TGTGCCAGCAGCTTGGGGGGGCCAGTACGCTCCTATAATTCACCCCTCCACTTT; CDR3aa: CASSLGGPVRSYNSPLHF
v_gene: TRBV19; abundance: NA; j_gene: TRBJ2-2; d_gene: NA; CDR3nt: TGTGCCAGTAGTACGACTCGGGACGGGGAGCTGTTTTTT; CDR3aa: CASSTTRDGELFF
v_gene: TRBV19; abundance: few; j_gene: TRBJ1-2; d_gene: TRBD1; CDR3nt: TGTGCCAGTAGTACCGGCACAGGGGCCAACTATGGCTACACCTTC; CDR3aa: CASSTGTGANYGYTF
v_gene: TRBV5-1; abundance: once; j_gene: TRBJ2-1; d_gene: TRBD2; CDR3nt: TGCGCCAGCAGCGTGTCTAGCGGGGTCTCCTACAATGAGCAGTTCTTC; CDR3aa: CASSVSSGVSYNEQFF
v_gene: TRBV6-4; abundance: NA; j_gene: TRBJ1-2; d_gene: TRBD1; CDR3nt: TGTGCCAGCAAGGACAGGAACTATGGCTACACCTTC; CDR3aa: CASKDRNYGYTF
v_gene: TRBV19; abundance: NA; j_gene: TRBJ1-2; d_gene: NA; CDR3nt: TGTGCCAGTAGTATGAACAGCCAACATGGCTACACCTTC; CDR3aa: CASSMNSQHGYTF
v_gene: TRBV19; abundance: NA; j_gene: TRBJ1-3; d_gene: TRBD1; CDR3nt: TGTGCCAGTAGAAACGACAGGGGAGTTCCCTCTGGAAACACCATATATTTT; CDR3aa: CASRNDRGVPSGNTIYF
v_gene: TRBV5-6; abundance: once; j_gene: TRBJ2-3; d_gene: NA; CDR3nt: TGTGCCAGCAGCTTGTGGAGCACAGATACGCAGTATTTT; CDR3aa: CASSLWSTDTQYF
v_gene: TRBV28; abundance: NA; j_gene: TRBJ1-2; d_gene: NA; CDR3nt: TGTGCCAGCAGTTCCCCCCCTTTTGATGATGGCTACACCTTC; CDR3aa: CASSSPPFDDGYTF
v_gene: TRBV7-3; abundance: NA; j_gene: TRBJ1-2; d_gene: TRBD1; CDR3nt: TGTGCCAGCAGCGAGACAGGGGAGGCTGGCTACACCTTC; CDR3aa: CASSETGEAGYTF
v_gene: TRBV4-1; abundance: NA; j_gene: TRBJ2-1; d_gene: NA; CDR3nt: TGCGCCAGCAGCCAAAGTCCTGCACGGACCCATGAGCAGTTCTTC; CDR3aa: CASSQSPARTHEQFF
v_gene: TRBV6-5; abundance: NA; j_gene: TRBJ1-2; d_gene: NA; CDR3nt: TGTGCCAGCAGCTCTGACAGCTATGGCTACACCTTC; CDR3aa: CASSSDSYGYTF
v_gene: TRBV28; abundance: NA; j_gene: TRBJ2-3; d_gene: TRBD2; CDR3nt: TGTGCCTCCCGACTAGCGGGAGGGCCGATCACAGATACGCAGTATTTT; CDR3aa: CASRLAGGPITDTQYF
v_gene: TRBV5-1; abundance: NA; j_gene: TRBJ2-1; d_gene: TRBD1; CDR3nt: TGCGCCAGCAGCTTGTCCGGACAGGGCTCCTACAATGAGCAGTTCTTC; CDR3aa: CASSLSGQGSYNEQFF
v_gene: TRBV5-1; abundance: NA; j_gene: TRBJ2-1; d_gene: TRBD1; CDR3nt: TGCGCCAGCAGCCAACAGGGGGCAGGAAGATGGAATGAGCAGTTCTTC; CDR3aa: CASSQQGAGRWNEQFF
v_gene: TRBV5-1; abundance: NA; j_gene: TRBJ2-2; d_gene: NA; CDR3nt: TGCGCCAGCGCCGGGACGACGAACACCGGGGAGCTGTTTTTT; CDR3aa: CASAGTTNTGELFF
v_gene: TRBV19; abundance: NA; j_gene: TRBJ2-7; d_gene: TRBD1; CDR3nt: TGTGCCAGTAGTTCCAGATGGACAGGGGAGCACGAGCAGTACTTC; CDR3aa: CASSSRWTGEHEQYF
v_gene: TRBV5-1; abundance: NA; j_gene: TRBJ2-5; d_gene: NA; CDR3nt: TGCGCCAGCAGCGCTACAGGGAAAGGGGAGACCCAGTACTTC; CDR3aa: CASSATGKGETQYF
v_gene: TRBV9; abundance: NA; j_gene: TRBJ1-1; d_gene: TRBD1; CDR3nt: TGTGCCAGCAGCCCCACGGACAGGGGGAACACTGAAGCTTTCTTT; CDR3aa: CASSPTDRGNTEAFF
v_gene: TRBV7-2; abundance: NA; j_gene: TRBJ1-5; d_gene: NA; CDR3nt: TGTGCCAGCAGCTTAGGGATTCCACAGCCCCAGCATTTT; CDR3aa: CASSLGIPQPQHF
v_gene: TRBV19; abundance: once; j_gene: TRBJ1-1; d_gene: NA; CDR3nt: TGTGCCAGCGCTGCCTTAACAGCTCCCATTGAAGCTTTCTTT; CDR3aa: CASAALTAPIEAFF
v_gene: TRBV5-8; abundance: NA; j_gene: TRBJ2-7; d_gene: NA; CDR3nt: TGTGCCAGCAGCTTGGAGAGGGCCCGCTACGAGCAGTACTTC; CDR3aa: CASSLERARYEQYF
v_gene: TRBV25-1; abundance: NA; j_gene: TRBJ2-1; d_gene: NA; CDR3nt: TGTGCCAGCAGTGCCCCCCCGGGGCAGTTCTTC; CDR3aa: CASSAPPGQFF
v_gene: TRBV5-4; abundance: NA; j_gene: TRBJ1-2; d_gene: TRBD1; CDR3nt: TGTGCCAGCAGCCCACGAGACAGGGCAGGAGGTGGCTACACCTTC; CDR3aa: CASSPRDRAGGGYTF
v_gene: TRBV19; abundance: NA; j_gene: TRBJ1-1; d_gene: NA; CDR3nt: TGTGCCAGTAGTCCAACTATGAACACTGAAGCTTTCTTT; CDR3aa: CASSPTMNTEAFF
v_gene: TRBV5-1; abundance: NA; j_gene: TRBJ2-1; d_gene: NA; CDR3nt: TGCGCCAGCAGGGGTCTCTTTGAGCAGTTCTTC; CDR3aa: CASRGLFEQFF
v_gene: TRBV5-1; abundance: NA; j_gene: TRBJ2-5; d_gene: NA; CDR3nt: TGCGCCAGCAGCTTACAAGTCCAAGAGACCCAGTACTTC; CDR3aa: CASSLQVQETQYF
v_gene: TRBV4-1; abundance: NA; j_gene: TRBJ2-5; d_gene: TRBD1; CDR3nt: TGCGCCAGCCCTACAGGGGGCGAGACCCAGTACTTC; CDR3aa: CASPTGGETQYF
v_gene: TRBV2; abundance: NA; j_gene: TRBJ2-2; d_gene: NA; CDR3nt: TGTGCCAGCAGCAGGGACACCGGGGAGCTGTTTTTT; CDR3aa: CASSRDTGELFF
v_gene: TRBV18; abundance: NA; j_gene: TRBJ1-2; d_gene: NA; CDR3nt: TGTGCCAGCTCACCTCGGACAGCCCAGGCTGGCTACACCTTC; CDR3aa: CASSPRTAQAGYTF
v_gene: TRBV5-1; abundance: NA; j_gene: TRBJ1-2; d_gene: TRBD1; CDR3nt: TGCGCCAGCAGCTTACAGGGGGCTTTTGGCTACACCTTC; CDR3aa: CASSLQGAFGYTF
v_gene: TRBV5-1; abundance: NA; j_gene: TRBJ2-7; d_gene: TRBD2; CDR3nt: TGCGCCAGCTCTACGGGAGGACACCTCTCCGAGCAGTACTTC; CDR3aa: CASSTGGHLSEQYF
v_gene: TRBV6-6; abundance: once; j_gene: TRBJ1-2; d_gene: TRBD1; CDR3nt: TGTGCCAGCAGTGCGACAGGGTACTATGGCTACACCTTC; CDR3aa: CASSATGYYGYTF
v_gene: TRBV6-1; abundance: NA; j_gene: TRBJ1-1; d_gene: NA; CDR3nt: TGTGCCAGCAGGGACCCGACAGAAGCTTTCTTT; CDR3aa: CASRDPTEAFF
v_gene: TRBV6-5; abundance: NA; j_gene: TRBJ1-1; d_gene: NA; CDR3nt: TGTGCCAGCAAGATACAGGGAGCTCTGAACACTGAAGCTTTCTTT; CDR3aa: CASKIQGALNTEAFF
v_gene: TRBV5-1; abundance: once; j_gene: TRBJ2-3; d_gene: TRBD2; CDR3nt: TGCGCCAGCAGCTTCTTGACTAGCGGGAGTTCCCCAGATACGCAGTATTTT; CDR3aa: CASSFLTSGSSPDTQYF
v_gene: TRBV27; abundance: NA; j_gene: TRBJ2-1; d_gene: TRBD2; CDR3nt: TGTGCCAGCAGTTTCGTACTAGCGGGACAAATCCATGAGCAGTTCTTC; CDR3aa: CASSFVLAGQIHEQFF
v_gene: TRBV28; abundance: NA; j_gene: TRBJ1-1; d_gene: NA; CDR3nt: TGTGCCACAGCGTTGAACACTGAAGCTTTCTTT; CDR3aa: CATALNTEAFF
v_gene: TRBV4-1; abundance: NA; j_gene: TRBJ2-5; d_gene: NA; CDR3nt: TGCGCCAGCAGCCACGGCCCCGGGACAACAAAAGCGGAGACCCAGTACTTC; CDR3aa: CASSHGPGTTKAETQYF
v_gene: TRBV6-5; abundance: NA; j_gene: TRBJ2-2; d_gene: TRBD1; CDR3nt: TGTGCCAGCAGTCTGGACAGGGGGAGAGGGGAGCTGTTTTTT; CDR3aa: CASSLDRGRGELFF
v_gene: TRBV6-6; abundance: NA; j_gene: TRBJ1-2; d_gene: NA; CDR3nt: TGTGCCAGCAGTTACCGGGACACCCCTAACTATGGCTACACCTTC; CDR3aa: CASSYRDTPNYGYTF
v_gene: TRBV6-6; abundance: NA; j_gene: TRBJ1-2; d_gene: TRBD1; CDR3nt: TGTGCCAGCAGGACAGGGGGCGACTATGGCTACACCTTC; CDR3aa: CASRTGGDYGYTF
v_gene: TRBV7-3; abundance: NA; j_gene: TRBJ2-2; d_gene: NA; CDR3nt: TGTGCCAGCAGTTCCTCGTTAGGCAACACCGGGGAGCTGTTTTTT; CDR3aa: CASSSSLGNTGELFF
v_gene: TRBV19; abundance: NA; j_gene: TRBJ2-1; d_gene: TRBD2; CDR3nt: TGTGCCAGTAGTATCTCGCCGGGACTAGCGGGAGGGGATGAGCAGTTCTTC; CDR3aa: CASSISPGLAGGDEQFF
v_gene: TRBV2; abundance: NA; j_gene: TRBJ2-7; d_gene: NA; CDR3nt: TGTGCCAGCACTGATTCGGGATCTCGGTACGAGCAGTACTTC; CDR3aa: CASTDSGSRYEQYF
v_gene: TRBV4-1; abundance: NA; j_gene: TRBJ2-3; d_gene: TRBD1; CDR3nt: TGCGCCAGCAGCTCCGACAGGGGGCTGGTAGATACGCAGTATTTT; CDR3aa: CASSSDRGLVDTQYF
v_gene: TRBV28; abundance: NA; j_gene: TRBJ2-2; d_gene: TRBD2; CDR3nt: TGTGCCAGTCTAGCGGGAGTTGACGGGGAGCTGTTTTTT; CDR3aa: CASLAGVDGELFF
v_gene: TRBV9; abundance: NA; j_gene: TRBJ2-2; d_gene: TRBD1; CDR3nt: TGTGCCAGCAGCGTACAATTCGGGACAGACACCGGGGAGCTGTTTTTT; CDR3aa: CASSVQFGTDTGELFF
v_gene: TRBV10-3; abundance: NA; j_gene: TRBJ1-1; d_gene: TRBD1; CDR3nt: TGTGCCATCAGTGGTGGGACAGGGGAATCGGAAGCTTTCTTT; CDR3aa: CAISGGTGESEAFF
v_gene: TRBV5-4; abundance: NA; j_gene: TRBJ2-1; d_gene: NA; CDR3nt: TGTGCCAGCAGCTTTTCCCCGGGAATGGGACGGGGGTACAATGAGCAGTTCTTC; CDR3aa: CASSFSPGMGRGYNEQFF
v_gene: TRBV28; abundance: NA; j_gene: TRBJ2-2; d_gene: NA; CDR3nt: TGTGCCAGCAGTTTATCCGACACCGGGGAGCTGTTTTTT; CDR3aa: CASSLSDTGELFF
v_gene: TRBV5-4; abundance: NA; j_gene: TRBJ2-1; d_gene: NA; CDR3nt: TGTGCCAGCAGCTTGGCGTCAGGTCATAACTACAATGAGCAGTTCTTC; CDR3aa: CASSLASGHNYNEQFF
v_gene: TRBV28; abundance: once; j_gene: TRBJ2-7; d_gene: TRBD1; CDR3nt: TGTGCCAGCAGTTTGACAGGGGGCATCGAGCAGTACTTC; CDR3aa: CASSLTGGIEQYF
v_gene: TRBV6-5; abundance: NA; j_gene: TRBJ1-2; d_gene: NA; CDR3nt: TGTGCCAGCCTAGCCGACAACGGGGACGGCTACACCTTC; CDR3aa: CASLADNGDGYTF
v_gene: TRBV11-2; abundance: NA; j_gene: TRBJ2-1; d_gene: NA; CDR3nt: TGTGCCAGCAGCTTCGTTGGAGGGGGCCTCAATGAGCAGTTCTTC; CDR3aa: CASSFVGGGLNEQFF
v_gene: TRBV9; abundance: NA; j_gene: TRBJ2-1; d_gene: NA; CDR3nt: TGTGCCAGCAGCGCCCGGGGACGGGTCTCCTACAATGAGCAGTTCTTC; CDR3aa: CASSARGRVSYNEQFF
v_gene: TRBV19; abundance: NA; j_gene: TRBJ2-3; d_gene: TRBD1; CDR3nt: TGTGCCAGTACCCCTTCAGGATGGGACAGGGGCACAGATACGCAGTATTTT; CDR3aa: CASTPSGWDRGTDTQYF
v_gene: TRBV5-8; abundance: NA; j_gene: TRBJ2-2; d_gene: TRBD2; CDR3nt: TGTGCCAGCAGCCCATGGACTAGCGGGTTCACCGGGGAGCTGTTTTTT; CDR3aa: CASSPWTSGFTGELFF
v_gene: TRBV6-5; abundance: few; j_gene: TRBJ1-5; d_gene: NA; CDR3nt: TGTGCCAGCAGTTACGGGGGAATGGGCAATCAGCCCCAGCATTTT; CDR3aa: CASSYGGMGNQPQHF
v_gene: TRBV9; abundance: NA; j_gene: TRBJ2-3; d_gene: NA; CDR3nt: TGTGCCAGCAGCGCGTCGGGGAAGGACAGCACAGATACGCAGTATTTT; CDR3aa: CASSASGKDSTDTQYF